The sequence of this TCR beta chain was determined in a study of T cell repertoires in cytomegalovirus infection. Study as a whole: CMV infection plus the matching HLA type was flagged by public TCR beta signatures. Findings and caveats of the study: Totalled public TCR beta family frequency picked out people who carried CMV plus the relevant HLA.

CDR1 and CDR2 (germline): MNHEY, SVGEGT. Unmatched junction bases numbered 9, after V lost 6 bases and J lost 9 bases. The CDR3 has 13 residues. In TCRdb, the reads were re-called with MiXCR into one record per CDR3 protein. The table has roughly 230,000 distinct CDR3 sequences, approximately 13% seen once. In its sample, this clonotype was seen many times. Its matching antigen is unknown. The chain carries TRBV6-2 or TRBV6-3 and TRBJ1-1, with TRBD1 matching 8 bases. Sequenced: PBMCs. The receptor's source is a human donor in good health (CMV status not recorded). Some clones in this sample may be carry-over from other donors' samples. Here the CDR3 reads CASRGTGVVQAFF. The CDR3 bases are TGTGCCAGCAGAGGGACAGGAGTTGTTCAAGCTTTCTTT.